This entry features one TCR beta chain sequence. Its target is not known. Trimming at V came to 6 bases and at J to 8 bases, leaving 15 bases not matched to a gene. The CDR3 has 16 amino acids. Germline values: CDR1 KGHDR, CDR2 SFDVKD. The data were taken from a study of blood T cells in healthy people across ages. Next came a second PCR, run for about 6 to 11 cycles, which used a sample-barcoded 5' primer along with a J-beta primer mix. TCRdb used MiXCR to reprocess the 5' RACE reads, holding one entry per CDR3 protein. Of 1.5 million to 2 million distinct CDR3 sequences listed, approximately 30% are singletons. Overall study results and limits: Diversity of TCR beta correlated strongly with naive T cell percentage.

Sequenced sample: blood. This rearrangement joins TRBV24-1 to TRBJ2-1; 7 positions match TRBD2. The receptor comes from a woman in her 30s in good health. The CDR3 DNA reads TGTGCCACCAGTAAGCCCGGGACTGGCGGGAGCTATGAGCAGTTCTTC. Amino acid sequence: CATSKPGTGGSYEQFF.